What follows are 16 T cell receptor beta chains derived from one specimen sequenced in a study of early stage breast cancer tumors. The repertoire was sequenced with immunoSEQ multiplex PCR; TCRdb's copy has only in-frame clones and lacks some. The table lists about 72,000 clones, 65% to 85% of them singletons, with 3.5% in the top ten. Sample: blood. The receptors stem from a person between 55 and 70 years old with breast cancer.

This clone was seen a single time. The J gene is TRBJ1-1, the V gene TRBV6-5; D unresolved. Trimming took 8 bases from V and 2 from J, leaving 18 bases between them. This CDR3 comprises 15 residues. Germline-derived CDR1 and CDR2 are MNHEY and SVGAGI. The CDR3 sequence: CASGGRSGVNTEAFF. CDR3 in DNA: TGTGCCAGCGGCGGAAGGTCCGGGGTAAACACTGAAGCTTTCTTT.

The V and J genes are TRBV11-2 and TRBJ2-7, with 13 bases identical to TRBD2. The J segment lost 1 base and the V segment lost 4 bases, leaving 7 bases of the junction unmatched. The CDR3 covers 17 residues. The germline CDR1 and CDR2 sequences are SGHAT and FQNNGV. The CDR3 DNA reads as TGTGCCAGCAGCTCCGGCGGGACTAGCGGGGTGTCCTACGAGCAGTACTTC. Protein sequence: CASSSGGTSGVSYEQYF.

In its sample, this clone was seen once. The chain uses TRBV11-2 and TRBJ2-3; TRBD2 agrees at 8 bases. Losses at the gene ends were 0 bases for V and 7 bases for J; bases not matched to a gene: 6. In germline, CDR1 is SGHAT, CDR2 FQNNGV. The CDR3 contains 15 residues. The CDR3 sequence is CASSLDAAGAYTQYF. CDR3 coding DNA: TGTGCCAGCAGCTTAGATGCAGCGGGAGCTTATACGCAGTATTTT.

The chain joins TRBV10-3 to TRBJ2-7; tentative D call: TRBD1 (5 bases). This CDR3 contains 13 residues. The V gene lost 8 bases and the J gene lost 3 bases, with 14 bases spanning the gap. Germline V gives CDR1 ENHRY, CDR2 SYGVKD. CDR3 loop: CAIGQGADYEQYF. CDR3 DNA sequence: TGTGCCATCGGTCAGGGTGCGGACTACGAGCAGTACTTC.

The J gene is TRBJ1-1, the V gene TRBV28, with D unresolved. In germline, CDR1 is MDHEN, CDR2 SYDVKM. The CDR3 contains 11 residues. Trimming removed 2 bases at V and 4 bases at J, with 2 bases between. The CDR3 sequence: CASSLPTEAFF. For the CDR3, the DNA is TGTGCCAGCAGTTTACCCACTGAAGCTTTCTTT.

The gene calls are TRBV6-5 and TRBJ1-5; 8 nucleotides match TRBD1. The V gene end was trimmed by 2 bases and the J gene end by 4 bases; junction bases not matched to a gene: 1. From germline, CDR1 is MNHEY and CDR2 SVGAGI. This CDR3 has 14 residues. DNA for the CDR3: TGTGCCAGCAGTTACCGGGACAGGAATCAGCCCCAGCATTTT. The encoded protein is CASSYRDRNQPQHF.

This clone turned up a few times. J is TRBJ2-7 and V is TRBV11-1, with TRBD1 identical over 7 bases. This CDR3 contains 16 residues. Germline trimming cut 3 bases from V and 5 bases from J; bases unmatched to any gene: 13. The V gene's germline CDR1 is SGHAT and CDR2 FQDESV (reference sequence). CDR3 DNA: TGTGCCAGCAGCTTCAGGTACCTAGGGACAGCGGACGAGCAGTACTTC. It yields the protein CASSFRYLGTADEQYF. Filled out from reference TRBV11-1 and TRBJ2-7, the complete variable domain reads EAEVAQSPRYKITEKSQAVAFWCDPISGHATLYWYRQILGQGPELLVQFQDESVVDDSQLPKDRFSAERLKGVDSTLKIQPAELGDSAMYLCASSFRYLGTADEQYFGPGTRLTVT.

This clone was observed a few times. The chain has TRBV10-3 and TRBJ1-5; weak D call: TRBD1 (5 bases). CDR1 ENHRY and CDR2 SYGVKD come from the germline V gene. This CDR3 spans 14 amino acids. Trimming removed 3 bases from V and 5 bases from J, with 11 bases in between. CDR3 DNA: TGTGCCATCAGTGAACAGGCTCAGGATCAGCCCCAGCATTTT. It specifies CAISEQAQDQPQHF.

J is TRBJ1-2 and V is TRBV19; possibly TRBD1 for D (5 bases). There are 13 residues in the CDR3. Germline V gene data show CDR1 as LNHDA and CDR2 as SQIVND (reference sequence). V lost 6 bases, J lost 6 bases, and 14 bases lay in between. Written as DNA, the CDR3 is TGTGCCAGTAGGCCGGGGGGTGACGATGGCTACACCTTC. This translates into CASRPGGDDGYTF.

The rearrangement joins TRBV28 to TRBJ2-3, with a tentative D call TRBD2 (7 bases). Germline V gene data show CDR1 as MDHEN and CDR2 as SYDVKM. Trimming pared 5 bases from V and 3 bases from J, leaving 15 bases between. The CDR3 contains 15 residues. CDR3: CASSPGGQGTDTQYF. CDR3 nucleotides: TGTGCCAGCAGTCCCGGGGGGCAGGGGACAGATACGCAGTATTTT.

The chain has TRBV6-5 and TRBJ2-7, with 10 bases matching TRBD1. Germline CDR1 MNHEY, CDR2 SVGAGI. Losses at the gene ends were 3 bases for V and 5 bases for J; bases not matched to a gene: 7. This CDR3 has 15 amino acids. Written as DNA, the CDR3 is TGTGCCAGCAGTTATTCCGGGACAGGGGTTAACGAGCAGTACTTC. Translation gives CASSYSGTGVNEQYF.

V is TRBV9 and J is TRBJ2-5; TRBD2 agrees at 9 bases. The germline CDR1 and CDR2 sequences are SGDLS and YYNGEE. The trim removed 0 bases at V and 1 base at J, leaving 1 base unmatched. CDR3 length equals 15 residues. CDR3 nucleotide sequence: TGTGCCAGCAGCGTAGGCGGGGGGGGCCAAGAGACCCAGTACTTC. Translation gives CASSVGGGGQETQYF.

J is TRBJ1-5 and V is TRBV2, with D unresolved. Trimming removed 4 bases from V and 1 base from J, with 5 bases in between. This CDR3 comprises 13 residues. Germline V gene sequence: CDR1 SNHLY, CDR2 FYNNEI. CDR3 protein: CASSAESNQPQHF. DNA for the CDR3: TGTGCCAGCAGTGCAGAGAGCAATCAGCCCCAGCATTTT.

The chain links TRBV10-3 to TRBJ2-1; D is perhaps TRBD2 (6 bases). Trimming took 3 bases from V and 8 from J, leaving 14 bases between them. The germline V gene has CDR1 ENHRY and CDR2 SYGVKD. The CDR3 loop spans 14 amino acids. The DNA for the CDR3 is TGTGCCATCAGTGACCGTAGCGGAACACATGAGCAGTTCTTC. Translation: CAISDRSGTHEQFF.

The gene calls are TRBV5-4 and TRBJ2-1, with D uncertain. Looked up from germline, CDR1 is SGHNT and CDR2 is YYREEE (reference sequence). Trimming took 4 bases from V and 1 from J, leaving 12 bases between them. The CDR3 length is 15 residues. In DNA form, the CDR3 reads TGTGCCAGCAGCCCTCGTCAGAAATCCTACAATGAGCAGTTCTTC. It specifies CASSPRQKSYNEQFF.

This clone was found a few times. The chain has TRBV9 and TRBJ1-2, with 7 nucleotides matching TRBD1. CDR1 is SGDLS and CDR2 is YYNGEE in the germline V gene. J gave up 8 bases and V 0 bases, and 4 bases lay outside the gene matches. This CDR3 has 13 residues. The CDR3 loop is CASSVGTGWGYTF. The CDR3 DNA is TGTGCCAGCAGCGTAGGGACAGGTTGGGGCTACACCTTC.